This T cell receptor (beta chain) was found in a study of regulatory T cells in long-lasting Graves disease. This clonotype was picked up a small number of times. The antigen remains unidentified. Whole-study results and caveats: What was studied was peripheral blood only, and not thyroid tissue.

After removal of 5 bases from V and 3 bases from J, the junction contained 21 bases not matched to a gene. CDR1 and CDR2 from the germline V gene are SGHAT and FQNNGV. The CDR3 has 19 amino acids. The time point is: newly diagnosed GD, antithyroid drugs for less than 3 months. Isolated PBMC RNA provided the starting material for the TCR library. Through Arm-PCR of CDR3 regions and iRepertoire HTBI primers, TCR beta libraries were built. TCRdb reanalysed the multiplex PCR reads using MiXCR and keeps one entry per CDR3 protein. This sample has 450,000 to 650,000 distinct CDR3 sequences, with 16% found just once. The data also belong to a second study, concerning T cells in Graves' hyperthyroidism and ophthalmopathy. That work contributes: The TCR CDR3 was amplified in a first-round RT-PCR using the HTBI primer set. By a 13 V-J model, ophthalmopathy was set apart from stable hyperthyroidism.

Sequenced material: peripheral blood mononuclear cells (PBMCs), taken at new diagnosis, from a patient treated with antithyroid drugs. This sequence joins TRBV11-2 and TRBJ2-5; 7 bases are a match to TRBD1. This clonotype originated in a middle-aged woman with Graves disease. CDR3 bases: TGTGCCAGCAGCCATCCCCTCAGGGGGATGGGTGGCGGAAAAGAGACCCAGTACTTC. This gives the protein CASSHPLRGMGGGKETQYF.